A selection of T cell receptor beta chains follows, all from one sample in a study of cytomegalovirus exposure and HLA in healthy donors. Measured with immunoSEQ multiplex PCR; TCRdb has only the in-frame clones, and not every one. There are approximately 110,000 clones in the sample; 70% to 80% occur only once, and over 2.5% lies in the top ten. Material for sequencing was PBMCs. All receptors come from a man in his fifties in good health and CMV-seropositive. Each CDR3 is given with its conserved first and last residue. The order of the fields is D gene, clone size, V gene, J gene, CDR3 protein, CDR3 DNA. The D gene is left open where the match is weak. Clone size is not always given. Where it is, it says once, few, many or a class for expanded clones.

TRBD2	-	TRBV5-6	TRBJ2-7	CASSLVASGGKPGGQYF	TGTGCCAGCAGCTTGGTGGCTAGCGGGGGGAAACCCGGGGGGCAGTACTTC
TRBD1	-	TRBV18	TRBJ2-3	CASSPLGQGASTDTQYF	TGTGCCAGCTCACCCCTTGGACAGGGAGCTAGCACAGATACGCAGTATTTT
TRBD2	-	TRBV7-9	TRBJ2-1	CASSVVDSGTSGNEQFF	TGTGCCAGCAGCGTAGTAGACTCCGGGACTAGCGGAAATGAGCAGTTCTTC
-	-	TRBV6-1	TRBJ1-1	CASSEAVGRLYTEAFF	TGTGCCAGCAGTGAAGCGGTGGGGAGGCTATATACTGAAGCTTTCTTT
-	few	TRBV4-2	TRBJ1-3	CASSRFGQGPGNTIYF	TGTGCCAGCAGCCGGTTCGGTCAGGGCCCTGGAAACACCATATATTTT
-	-	TRBV7-8	TRBJ2-2	CASSSSFGSGQVGELFF	TGTGCCAGCAGCTCTTCCTTTGGATCAGGGCAGGTCGGGGAGCTGTTTTTT
TRBD1	-	TRBV25-1	TRBJ1-4	CASSPDRGANEKLFF	TGTGCCAGCAGTCCCGACAGGGGAGCTAATGAAAAACTGTTTTTT
TRBD2	-	TRBV19	TRBJ2-5	CASSIGGGQETQYF	TGTGCCAGTAGTATCGGCGGGGGCCAAGAGACCCAGTACTTC
TRBD1	-	TRBV9	TRBJ2-3	CASSLDRVSTDTQYF	TGTGCCAGCAGCCTAGACAGGGTTAGCACAGATACGCAGTATTTT
TRBD1	-	TRBV10-3	TRBJ1-5	CAISETRDRGLQPQHF	TGTGCCATCAGTGAGACGAGGGACAGGGGGCTTCAGCCCCAGCATTTT
-	-	TRBV9	TRBJ1-2	CASSPSSYGYTF	TGTGCCAGCAGCCCGAGCTCTTATGGCTACACCTTC
-	-	TRBV18	TRBJ2-7	CASSPLGGFYEQYF	TGTGCCAGCTCACCACTAGGGGGTTTCTACGAGCAGTACTTC
TRBD1	-	TRBV2	TRBJ2-3	CASRGDGQGGPDTQYF	TGTGCCAGCAGAGGGGATGGACAGGGAGGACCAGATACGCAGTATTTT
TRBD2	-	TRBV5-4	TRBJ2-5	CASSLERGSGETQYF	TGTGCCAGCAGCTTGGAGCGGGGGAGCGGAGAGACCCAGTACTTC
-	-	TRBV7-9	TRBJ2-5	CASSLQGSETQYF	TGTGCCAGCAGCTTACAGGGTTCGGAGACCCAGTACTTC
-	-	TRBV6-1	TRBJ2-3	CASSEQITDTQYF	TGTGCCAGCAGTGAACAGATCACAGATACGCAGTATTTT
TRBD1	-	TRBV5-1	TRBJ1-5	CASSFEGADQPQHF	TGCGCCAGCAGCTTTGAGGGGGCAGATCAGCCCCAGCATTTT
TRBD1	-	TRBV27	TRBJ2-5	CASSSPLRGIRETQYF	TGTGCCAGCAGTTCCCCGCTCAGGGGGATAAGGGAGACCCAGTACTTC
-	once	TRBV29-1	TRBJ2-2	CSVEEPGVNTGELFF	TGCAGCGTTGAAGAACCCGGGGTTAACACCGGGGAGCTGTTTTTT
TRBD1	-	TRBV9	TRBJ1-2	CASSPLRQGLSLGYTF	TGTGCCAGCAGCCCCCTCCGACAGGGCCTTAGTCTGGGCTACACCTTC
-	-	TRBV29-1	TRBJ2-7	CSVGGAGPYEQYF	TGCAGCGTTGGCGGGGCAGGCCCCTACGAGCAGTACTTC
-	-	TRBV7-2	TRBJ1-2	CASSPNQVTGYTF	TGTGCCAGCAGCCCTAACCAGGTCACGGGCTACACCTTC
TRBD1	-	TRBV29-1	TRBJ1-4	CSVEDRLNEKLFF	TGCAGCGTTGAGGACAGGCTTAATGAAAAACTGTTTTTT
-	-	TRBV11-2	TRBJ1-2	CASSLGRGGSDYGYTF	TGTGCCAGCAGCTTAGGGCGCGGGGGGTCGGACTATGGCTACACCTTC